A selection of T cell receptor beta chains follows, all from one sample in a study of regulatory T cells in long-lasting Graves disease. Using its own MiXCR run on the multiplex PCR reads, TCRdb lists one record per CDR3 protein. The sample records about 470,000 distinct CDR3 sequences, approximately 21% being singletons. Material: peripheral blood mononuclear cells (PBMCs), obtained when the disease was refractory, from a patient treated with antithyroid drugs. Source of these receptors: a female donor with Graves disease. CDR3s include the opening cysteine and the closing phenylalanine or tryptophan. A row's size may be missing; if present it is once, few, many or a size class.

cdr3_length clone_size v_call cdr3_aa
15 NA TRBV18 CASSPNQDKGNEQYF
14 few TRBV27 CASSAVPGSTEAFF
14 many TRBV27 CASSYAVGAYEQYF
13 many TRBV20-1 CSAIAGGRETQYF
13 NA TRBV18 CASSPRDSVDYTF
12 NA TRBV6-2/TRBV6-3 CASSTQNNEQFF
16 many TRBV28 CASRPPGQGHNSPLHF
16 few TRBV7-9 CASSPEQGAETYEQYF
15 NA TRBV7-2 CASSLDHPGAGELFF
15 few TRBV4-3 CASSQAGGGADTQYF
12 few TRBV24-1 CATSDPLHGYTF
13 NA TRBV2 CASRGQGGNTIYF
15 many TRBV12-3/TRBV12-4 CASSLQGTTNEKLFF
17 few TRBV6-2/TRBV6-3 CASSLGPGPSSNTEAFF
15 many TRBV20-1 CSARDSTEVQETQYF
11 few TRBV11-2 CASEGGNVLTF
11 NA TRBV28 CASEGPTSRIF
18 many TRBV11-2 CASSDTTRTGPLQETQYF
14 few TRBV13 CASSLDSRDYEQYF
13 NA TRBV7-2 CASSLVGPRALHF
16 NA TRBV19 CASSKGGLDSNQPQHF
15 few TRBV11-2 CASSPGTRTYNEQFF
16 many TRBV6-5 CASSSPTSGRLHEQYF
16 NA TRBV7-2 CASSSVLRTIKTEAFF
14 NA TRBV28 CASSLQTTNEKLFF
13 NA TRBV9 CASSVRADTEAFF
17 many TRBV6-5 CASSYRSRDRANTEAFF
14 NA TRBV3-1 CASSQDRQGRGYTF
16 NA TRBV10-1 CASSGTGGKGTGELFF
17 NA TRBV7-8 CASSLRGETGTNNEQFF
16 many TRBV2 CASSVSQQEGDYGYTF
14 NA TRBV29-1 CSAITGVSNQPQHF
13 many TRBV11-2 CASKTPQQTEAFF
16 many TRBV28 CASSFRYGQGEETQYF
15 NA TRBV7-3 CASSLTHSTTVTQYF
13 many TRBV5-1 CASSLTGTGEAFF
14 many TRBV6-1 CASSDPGFDTEAFF
12 many TRBV28 CASRTGSIQAFF
14 many TRBV6-1 CASSEQDLNTEAFF
15 many TRBV7-2 CASSPSPGIGNTIYF
16 many TRBV28 CASSLGSSGAQETQYF
15 NA TRBV5-6 CASSLEETAEETQYF
16 NA TRBV20-1 CSATWEGSGGADEQFF
15 many TRBV7-9 CASSSDRALNTEAFF
15 few TRBV7-9 CASSLPPGTRDEQYF
13 NA TRBV30 CAWMGQGRNIQYF
16 NA TRBV6-1 CATQSRGEAGGYGYTF
15 NA TRBV6-2/TRBV6-3 CASSHSGTGGPGYTF
13 NA TRBV7-9 CASTTSGEETQYF
13 many TRBV2 CASSGRTAREQYF
18 once TRBV13 CASSLGRTGGMRQYGYTF